This TCR beta chain was profiled in a study of shared clonotypes between healthy human individuals. Overall study findings and caveats: It was observed that roughly 5.5% of naive CD4 clonotypes were shared across a handful of donors. The low donor count limited represented genetic and exposure-history diversity.

Division of CD4+ cells produced a CD45RA+ naive subset and a CD45RA-negative memory subset. Germline assignment: CDR1 KGHSH and CDR2 LQKENI. V lost 2 bases and J lost 2, with 13 bases in between. This CDR3 comprises 15 residues. Assay: immunoSEQ multiplex PCR; the TCRdb copy retains only in-frame clones and omits some. The table records over a million clones, roughly 97% of them present only once. Remarks on this clone: Its matching antigen is unknown.

The sample consisted of naive CD4+ T cells sorted from blood. Stated subset: CD45RA+ positively selected. This receptor was obtained from a man under 40 in good health. The chain links TRBV18 to TRBJ2-7; the D gene is possibly TRBD1 (6 bases). The CDR3, as DNA: TGTGCCAGCTCACCAGGGGCAGGGGAAACCTACGAGCAGTACTTC. This translates into CASSPGAGETYEQYF.